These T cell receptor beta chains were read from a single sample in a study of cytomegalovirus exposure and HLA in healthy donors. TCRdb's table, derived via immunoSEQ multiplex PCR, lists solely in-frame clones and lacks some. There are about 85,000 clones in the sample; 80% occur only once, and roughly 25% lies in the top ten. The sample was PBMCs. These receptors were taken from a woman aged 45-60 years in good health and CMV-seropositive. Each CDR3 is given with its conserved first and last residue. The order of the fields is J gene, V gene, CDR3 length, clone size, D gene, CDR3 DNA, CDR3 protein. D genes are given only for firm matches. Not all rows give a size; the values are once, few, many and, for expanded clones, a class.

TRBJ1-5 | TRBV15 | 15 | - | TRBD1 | TGTGCCACCAGCAGGGGTGACAGGGCCAATCAGCCCCAGCATTTT | CATSRGDRANQPQHF
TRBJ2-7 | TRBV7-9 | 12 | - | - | TGTGCCAGCAGCTTACTGGTAGACGAGCAGTACTTC | CASSLLVDEQYF
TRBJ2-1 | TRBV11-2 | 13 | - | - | TGTGCCAGCAGCTCACAAGCCTACAATGAGCAGTTCTTC | CASSSQAYNEQFF
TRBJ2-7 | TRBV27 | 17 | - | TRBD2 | TGTGCCAGCAGTTTTGGGACTAGCGGGGGACCCTCCTACGAGCAGTACTTC | CASSFGTSGGPSYEQYF
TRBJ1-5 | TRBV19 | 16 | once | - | TGTGCCAGTAGGAACCCCGCCACGGGACACAATCAGCCCCAGCATTTT | CASRNPATGHNQPQHF
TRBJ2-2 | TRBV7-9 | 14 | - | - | TGTGCCAGCAGCTGGGAGCTTAACACCGGGGAGCTGTTTTTT | CASSWELNTGELFF
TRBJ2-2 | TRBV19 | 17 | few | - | TGTGCCAGTAGCTTATCCCAGGCGAGGGTTAACACCGGGGAGCTGTTTTTT | CASSLSQARVNTGELFF
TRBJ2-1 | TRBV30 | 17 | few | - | TGTGCCTGGAGCCAACCCCCCCGGACTACCAAATACAATGAGCAGTTCTTC | CAWSQPPRTTKYNEQFF
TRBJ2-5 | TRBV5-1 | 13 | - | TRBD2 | TGCGCCAGCGGGTTACTAGCGAAAGAGACCCAGTACTTC | CASGLLAKETQYF
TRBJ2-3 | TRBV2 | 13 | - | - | TGTGCCAGCAGTGTAGCGCCCCAGGGCACGCAGTATTTT | CASSVAPQGTQYF
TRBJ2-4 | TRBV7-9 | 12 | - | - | TGTGCCAGCAGCTTAGGGGGGGACATTCAGTACTTC | CASSLGGDIQYF
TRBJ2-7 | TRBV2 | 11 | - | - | TGTGCCAGCAGTGATGTTCGGGAGCAGTACTTC | CASSDVREQYF
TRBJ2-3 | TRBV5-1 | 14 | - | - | TGCGCCAGCAGGGATTACCGAGGGACAGATACGCAGTATTTT | CASRDYRGTDTQYF
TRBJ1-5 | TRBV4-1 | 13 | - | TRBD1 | TGCGCCAGCAGCCTAGACAGGGCTCAGCCCCAGCATTTT | CASSLDRAQPQHF
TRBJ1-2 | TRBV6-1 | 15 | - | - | TGTGCCAGCAGTGAATTTGATACAGCAAACTATGGCTACACCTTC | CASSEFDTANYGYTF
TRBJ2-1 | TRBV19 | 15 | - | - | TGTGCCAGTAGTTGGTTGCGGGGCTCCTACAATGAGCAGTTCTTC | CASSWLRGSYNEQFF
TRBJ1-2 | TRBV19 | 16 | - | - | TGTGCCAGTAGTCTGCCGTGGGGGGGCCTCCGCTATGGCTACACCTTC | CASSLPWGGLRYGYTF
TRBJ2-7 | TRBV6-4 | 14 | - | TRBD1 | TGTGCCACCCGGGACAGGGCTACTGGTTACGAGCAGTACTTC | CATRDRATGYEQYF
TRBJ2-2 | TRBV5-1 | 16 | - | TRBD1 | TGCGCCAGCAGCTCCTCCGGGACAGGGGGCACCGGGGAGCTGTTTTTT | CASSSSGTGGTGELFF
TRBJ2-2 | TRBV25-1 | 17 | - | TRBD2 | TGTGCCAGCAGTGCCCTAGCGGGAGGTTATAGCACCGGGGAGCTGTTTTTT | CASSALAGGYSTGELFF
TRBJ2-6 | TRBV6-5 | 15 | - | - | TGTGCCAGCACCCAAACAGGCTCTGGGGCCGACGTCCTGACTTTC | CASTQTGSGADVLTF
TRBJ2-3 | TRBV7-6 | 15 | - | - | TGTGCCAGCAGCCTAGGGACTTCCCTGGGAGATACGCAGTATTTT | CASSLGTSLGDTQYF
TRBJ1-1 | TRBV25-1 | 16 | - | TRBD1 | TGTGCCAGCAAGCCTCGGACAGGGGGCGAATTTGCTGAAGCTTTCTTT | CASKPRTGGEFAEAFF
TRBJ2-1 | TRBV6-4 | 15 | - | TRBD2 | TGTGCCAGCAGTGTTACGGGAGGGTCCTACAATGAGCAGTTCTTC | CASSVTGGSYNEQFF
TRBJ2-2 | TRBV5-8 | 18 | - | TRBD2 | TGTGCCAGCAGCCACCGTTCGACTAGCGGGAGATACACCGGGGAGCTGTTTTTT | CASSHRSTSGRYTGELFF
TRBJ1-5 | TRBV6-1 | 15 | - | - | TGTGCCAGCAGTGGAATACAGGATAGCAATCAGCCCCAGCATTTT | CASSGIQDSNQPQHF
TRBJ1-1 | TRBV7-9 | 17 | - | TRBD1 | TGTTCCAGCAGCTTACTTCCTTCGGGACAGGGCAACACTGAAGCTTTCTTT | CSSSLLPSGQGNTEAFF
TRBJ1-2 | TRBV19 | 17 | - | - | TGTGCCAGTAATGTGCGACAGGCCAAAGCGAATAACTATGGCTACACCTTC | CASNVRQAKANNYGYTF
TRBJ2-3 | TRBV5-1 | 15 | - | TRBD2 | TGCGCCAGCAGCCCCGGGACTAGCTCCACAGATACGCAGTATTTT | CASSPGTSSTDTQYF
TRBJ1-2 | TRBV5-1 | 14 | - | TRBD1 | TGCGCCAGCAGCTTGGTGGGACAGACCTATGGCTACACCTTC | CASSLVGQTYGYTF
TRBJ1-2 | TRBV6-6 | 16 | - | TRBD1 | TGTGCCAGCAGTTCCAGATATAAGACAGGGGGCTATGGCTACACCTTC | CASSSRYKTGGYGYTF
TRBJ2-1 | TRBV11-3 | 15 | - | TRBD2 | TGTGCCAGCAGTACTAGCGGGAGCTCCTACAATGAGCAGTTCTTC | CASSTSGSSYNEQFF
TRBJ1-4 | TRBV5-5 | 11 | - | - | TGTGCCAGCAGCCTTAATGAAAAACTGTTTTTT | CASSLNEKLFF
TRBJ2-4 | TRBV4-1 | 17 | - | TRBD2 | TGCGCCAGCAGCCAACTTTCCACTAGCGGGGGCGGTAACATTCAGTACTTC | CASSQLSTSGGGNIQYF
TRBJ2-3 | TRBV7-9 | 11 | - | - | TGTGCCAGCAGTCCAACAGATACGCAGTATTTT | CASSPTDTQYF
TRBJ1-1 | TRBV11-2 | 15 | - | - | TGTGCCAGCAGCCCTAGTCGGACAAGGAACACTGAAGCTTTCTTT | CASSPSRTRNTEAFF
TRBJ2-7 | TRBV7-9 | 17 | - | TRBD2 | TGTGCCAGCAGCTTAGGGGTAGCGGGGGCCCTCTCCTACGAGCAGTACTTC | CASSLGVAGALSYEQYF
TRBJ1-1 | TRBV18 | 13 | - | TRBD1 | TGTGCCAGCTCAAACGACAGGGCTGAGCGAGCTTTCTTT | CASSNDRAERAFF
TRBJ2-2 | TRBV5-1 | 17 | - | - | TGCGCCAGCAGCTTGGACCCGGGAGTAAGAGTGGTCGGGGAGCTGTTTTTT | CASSLDPGVRVVGELFF
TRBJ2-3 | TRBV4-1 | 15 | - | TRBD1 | TGCGCCAGCAGCCACGGACAGGGGATCACAGATACGCAGTATTTT | CASSHGQGITDTQYF
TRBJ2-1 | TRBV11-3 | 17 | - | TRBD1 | TGTGCCAGCAGCTCGGGACAGGGAAGAAGCTCCTACAATGAGCAGTTCTTC | CASSSGQGRSSYNEQFF
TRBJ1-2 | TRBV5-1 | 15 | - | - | TGCGCCAGCAGCTTGGTCGCGGACTCTAACTATGGCTACACCTTC | CASSLVADSNYGYTF
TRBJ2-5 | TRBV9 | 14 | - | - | TGTGCCAGCAGCGTAGATTCAGGGTGGAAGACCCAGTACTTC | CASSVDSGWKTQYF
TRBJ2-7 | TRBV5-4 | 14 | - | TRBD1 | TGTGCCAGCAGCCCGGACAGGGGGACCTACGAGCAGTACTTC | CASSPDRGTYEQYF
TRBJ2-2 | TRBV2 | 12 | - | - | TGTGCCAGCAGCGTGTACACCGGGGAGCTGTTTTTT | CASSVYTGELFF
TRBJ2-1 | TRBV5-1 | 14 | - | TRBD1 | TGCGCCAGCAGCACATGGGACAGCAGCAATGAGCAGTTCTTC | CASSTWDSSNEQFF
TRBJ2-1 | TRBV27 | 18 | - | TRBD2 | TGTGCCAGCAGTTTAAGGTGGCTAGCGGGACAAGTCAGGAATGAGCAGTTCTTC | CASSLRWLAGQVRNEQFF
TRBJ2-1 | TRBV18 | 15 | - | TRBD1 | TGTGCCAGCTCACCCCAATACCTCACAGGGGGTGAGCAGTTCTTC | CASSPQYLTGGEQFF
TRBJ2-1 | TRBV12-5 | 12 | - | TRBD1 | TGTGCTAGTGGTTTGGGGACAGGGATTAAGTTCTTC | CASGLGTGIKFF
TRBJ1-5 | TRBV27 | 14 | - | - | - | CASSSSRVHQPQHF
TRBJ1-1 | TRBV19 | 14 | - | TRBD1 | TGTGCCAGTAGTATGGGACAGACTAACACTGAAGCTTTCTTT | CASSMGQTNTEAFF
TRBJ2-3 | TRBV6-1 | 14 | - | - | TGTGCCAGCAGTCTCGAGGGCAGCACAGATACGCAGTATTTT | CASSLEGSTDTQYF